This is a list of T cell receptor beta chains from one sample in a study of blood T cell repertoires in COVID-19. The method was immunoSEQ multiplex PCR; TCRdb's version includes in-frame clones alone and lacks a portion of them. The data show more than 200,000 clones, roughly 88% seen once. Sequencing input: peripheral blood. These TCRs come from a woman between 35 and 50 years old who had recovered from COVID-19. Both conserved end residues are part of each CDR3. The D gene is left open where the match is weak. Size values are once, few and many counts, or a class for expanded clones, and some rows have none.

d_call clone_size j_call v_call cdr3_nt cdr3_aa
TRBD2 - TRBJ2-1 TRBV6-2/TRBV6-3 TGTGCCAGCAGTTACGGTGTACTAGCGGGGGGGCAAAATCGGTTCTTC CASSYGVLAGGQNRFF
TRBD1 few TRBJ1-1 TRBV5-1 TGCGCCAGCAGCTTCAGGGGGTTGAACACTGAAGCTTTCTTT CASSFRGLNTEAFF
- once TRBJ2-1 TRBV4-3 TGCGCCAGCAGCCAAGATTGGGGCGGGGTAACCTACAATGAGCAGTTCTTC CASSQDWGGVTYNEQFF
- few TRBJ2-7 TRBV10-1 TGCGCCAGCAGTGAGTCTGGCAGGGTAAAGCAGTACTTC CASSESGRVKQYF
TRBD1 - TRBJ2-7 TRBV6-1 TGTGCCAGCAGTGAAGGGGTACCGGGACAGCCCTACGAGCAGTACTTC CASSEGVPGQPYEQYF
- - TRBJ1-1 TRBV7-8 TGTGCCAGCAGCTTAGTGAGTATCGGGGACACTGAAGCTTTCTTT CASSLVSIGDTEAFF
- - TRBJ1-6 TRBV19 TGTGCCAGTAGTATTATTAATTCACCCCTCCACTTT CASSIINSPLHF
TRBD2 - TRBJ2-3 TRBV5-4 TGTGCCAGCAGCACGGACCCGGGAGGAGATACGCAGTATTTT CASSTDPGGDTQYF
- - TRBJ2-4 TRBV30 TGTGCCTGGAAAGGGGATCCCAAAAACATTCAGTACTTC CAWKGDPKNIQYF
TRBD1 - TRBJ2-2 TRBV5-1 TGCGCCAGCAGTTGGGGACAGGGGATCACCGGGGAGCTGTTTTTT CASSWGQGITGELFF
TRBD1 - TRBJ1-2 TRBV10-3 TGTGCCATCAGTGACCCGACAGGGGCGGGTGGCTACACCTTC CAISDPTGAGGYTF
TRBD2 - TRBJ2-7 TRBV13 TGTGCCAGCAGCTTAGGCGGTAGCGGGGAGCTCTACGAGCAGTACTTC CASSLGGSGELYEQYF
TRBD1 - TRBJ1-1 TRBV3-1/TRBV3-2 TGTGCCAGCAGCCAAGGAGGGGGCCGTGCTGAAGCTTTCTTT CASSQGGGRAEAFF
- - TRBJ2-1 TRBV5-4 TGTGCCAGCAGCTTAGCCGGGGTAGTCGGGTTAGTGGTCTTC CASSLAGVVGLVVF
TRBD2 - TRBJ2-3 TRBV5-1 TGCGCCAGCAGCTTGGGACTAGCGGGGCCAACAGATACGCAGTATTTT CASSLGLAGPTDTQYF
- - TRBJ1-1 TRBV3-1/TRBV3-2 TGTGCCAGCAGCCAAGAGGGGGCTAACACTGAAGCTTTCTTT CASSQEGANTEAFF
- - TRBJ2-7 TRBV11-1 TGTGCCAGCAGCTCTAACTCCGACGAGCAGTACTTC CASSSNSDEQYF
TRBD1 - TRBJ1-2 TRBV13 TGTGCCAGCAGCCGGGACAGGCCGAAATATGGCTACACCTTC CASSRDRPKYGYTF
- - TRBJ1-2 TRBV28 TGTGCCAGCAGATCCAGGTGGGGCCGGCATGGCTACACCTTC CASRSRWGRHGYTF
- few TRBJ1-1 TRBV23-1 TGCGCCAGCTCCCGCGGGAGAGACGGGAACACTGAAGCTTTCTTT CASSRGRDGNTEAFF
TRBD2 - TRBJ2-7 TRBV6-6 TGTGCCAGCAGTTCTGGGAGGGGACCCGACGAGCAGTACTTC CASSSGRGPDEQYF
- - TRBJ1-3 TRBV5-1 TGCGCCAGCAGCTTGGCAGGGCCTCGTTCTGGAAACACCATATATTTT CASSLAGPRSGNTIYF
- - TRBJ1-1 TRBV20-1 TGCAGTGCTAGTCGCAGGGGAGACAACACTGAAGCTTTCTTT CSASRRGDNTEAFF
- - TRBJ1-2 TRBV28 TGTGCCAGCAGTTTAGGAGGGCACAACGGCTACACCTTC CASSLGGHNGYTF
- - TRBJ2-3 TRBV2 TGTGCCAGCAGGGTGACTAGGGCATCAGATACGCAGTATTTT CASRVTRASDTQYF
- - TRBJ2-5 TRBV11-2 TGTGCCAGCAGCCTAGTCGGACAGAACCAAGAGACCCAGTACTTC CASSLVGQNQETQYF
TRBD2 - TRBJ2-1 TRBV29-1 TGCAGCGCCGCCGGGACTAGCGGGAATTACAATGAGCAGTTCTTC CSAAGTSGNYNEQFF
- - TRBJ2-7 TRBV3-1/TRBV3-2 TGTGCCAGCAGCCAAAGTGCGTCCCCCGACTCCTACGAGCAGTACTTC CASSQSASPDSYEQYF
- - TRBJ2-3 TRBV7-3 TGTGCCAGCAGCCAAAGCCTTGGGGGCATTTCTAGCACAGATACGCAGTATTTT CASSQSLGGISSTDTQYF
- once TRBJ2-3 TRBV30 TGTGCCTGGAGTTATCTAGGGGGCACAGATACGCAGTATTTT CAWSYLGGTDTQYF
TRBD2 - TRBJ2-7 TRBV7-2 TGTGCCAGCAGCCCAGGACTAGCGGGGGGGAACGAGCAGTACTTC CASSPGLAGGNEQYF
TRBD1 few TRBJ2-4 TRBV6-2/TRBV6-3 TGTGCCAGCAGTCAAGGGACAGGGAACTCGGCCAAAAACATTCAGTACTTC CASSQGTGNSAKNIQYF
- - TRBJ2-3 TRBV5-1 TGCGCCAGCAGCTTGGGACAGTACATTAGCACAGATACGCAGTATTTT CASSLGQYISTDTQYF
- - TRBJ2-5 TRBV6-5 TGTGCCAGCAGTTCCGCAGGTTATCAAGAGACCCAGTACTTC CASSSAGYQETQYF
- - TRBJ1-3 TRBV9 TGTGCCAGCAGCGCACCCGGCGGGGGCGCTGGAAACACCATATATTTT CASSAPGGGAGNTIYF
- - TRBJ1-1 TRBV18 TGTGCCAGCTCACCGCTGGAGGACAGCTCGGCTTTCTTT CASSPLEDSSAFF
- - TRBJ2-2 TRBV5-4 TGTGCCAGCAGCTTGGGTGTGGCGTCACAGGGAGGGACCGGGGAGCTGTTTTTT CASSLGVASQGGTGELFF
- - TRBJ1-6 TRBV25-1 TGTGCCAGCAACGATCACAGGTCGAATTCACCCCTCCACTTT CASNDHRSNSPLHF
TRBD1 - TRBJ2-1 TRBV3-1/TRBV3-2 TGTGCCAGCAGCCAATACCGGGACAGGGCCTACAATGAGCAGTTCTTC CASSQYRDRAYNEQFF
- - TRBJ2-7 TRBV5-5 TGTGCCAGCAGGGGTTCGGGAGAGCAGTACTTC CASRGSGEQYF
TRBD2 - TRBJ2-5 TRBV11-2 TGTGCCAGCACCTTTATAGCGGGGTCTGTGGAGACCCAGTACTTC CASTFIAGSVETQYF